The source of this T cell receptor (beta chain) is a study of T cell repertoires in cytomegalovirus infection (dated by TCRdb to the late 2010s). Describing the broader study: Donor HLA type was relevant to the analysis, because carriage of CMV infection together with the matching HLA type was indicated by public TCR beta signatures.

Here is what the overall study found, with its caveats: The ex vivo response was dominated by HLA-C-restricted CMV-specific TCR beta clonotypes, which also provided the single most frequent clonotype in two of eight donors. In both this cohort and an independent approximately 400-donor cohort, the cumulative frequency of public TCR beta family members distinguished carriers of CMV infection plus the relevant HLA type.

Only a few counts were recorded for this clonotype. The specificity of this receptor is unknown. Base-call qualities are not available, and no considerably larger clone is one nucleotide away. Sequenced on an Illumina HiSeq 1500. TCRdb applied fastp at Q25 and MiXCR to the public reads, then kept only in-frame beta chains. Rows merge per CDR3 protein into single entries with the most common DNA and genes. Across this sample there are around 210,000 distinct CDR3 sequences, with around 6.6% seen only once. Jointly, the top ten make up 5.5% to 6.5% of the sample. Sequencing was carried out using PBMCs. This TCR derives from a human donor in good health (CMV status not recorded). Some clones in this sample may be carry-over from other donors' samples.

The CDR3 is CASSSGIPNTEAFF. DNA sequence: TGTGCCAGCAGTTCCGGGATTCCGAACACTGAAGCTTTCTTT. This chain is built from TRBV7-9 and TRBJ1-1, with the D gene not clear enough to name. V lost 6 bases and J lost 1 base; the stretch between them is 12 bases long. The CDR3 contains 14 residues, cysteine and phenylalanine counted. The entry retains the CDR3 DNA only, 42 bases that are in frame from base 1. Looking up the germline V gene (reference sequence) yields CDR1 SEHNR and CDR2 FQNEAQ.